This T cell receptor (beta chain) was observed in a study of OX40 agonist ivuxolimab in advanced cancers. Study summary: The drug used for patients, ivuxolimab, was an agonistic anti-OX40 (CD134) antibody. Partial responses occurred in three patients (one hepatocellular carcinoma, two cutaneous melanoma). Whole-study findings and limits: Dose levels from 0.1 to 3.0 mg/kg saw CD4+ and CD8+ blood T cells expand clonally by week 6.

This clone was picked up a small number of times. What it binds is not known. Here immunoSEQ multiplex PCR was the method, and the copy in TCRdb shows in-frame clones only, minus some. In the table there are 33,000 or so clones, around 73% of which are singletons. CDR1 is SQVTM, CDR2 ANQGSEA, per germline. CDR3 length: 13 residues. Trimming removed 6 bases from V and 1 base from J, with 12 bases in between. The receptor was derived from an adult with an advanced solid tumor such as melanoma, head and neck, liver or kidney cancer. The chain has TRBV29-1 and TRBJ1-1; a weak D match, TRBD1 (6 bases). The sequences come from CD4+ or CD8+ T cells sorted from blood, collected in a trial of the OX40 agonist ivuxolimab. The CDR3 nucleotides read TGCAGCGTGCTACAGGGAGCGAACACTGAAGCTTTCTTT. This codes for CSVLQGANTEAFF.